The 5 T cell receptor beta chains given below trace back to one sample, sequenced in a study of shared T cell receptors in the human thymus (dated by TCRdb to the early 2020s). The library was built by means of the immunoSEQ multiplex PCR assay. TCRdb took over this immuneACCESS table, retaining in-frame rearrangements with V and J assigned. Such tables are incomplete; in checked studies, under half of the missing clones stem from an unresolved V gene, and the remainder is unexplained. The sample table holds about 660,000 clones, of which approximately 90% were seen once. The ten largest clones add up to approximately 0.011% of the sample. A further study also used this sample, focusing on human thymus T cells.

The sequencing sample was made of thymocytes. The receptors were gathered from a boy younger than two with a congenital heart defect. Donor details come from another sample of the same person, matched by shared clones.

The chain joins TRBV28 to TRBJ2-2; D is perhaps TRBD2 (5 bases). V was cut by 1 base and J by 5 bases, with 8 bases left in between. This CDR3 has 14 amino acids. From germline, CDR1 is MDHEN and CDR2 SYDVKM. CDR3: CASSLLGGTGELFF. CDR3 DNA sequence: TGTGCCAGCAGTTTATTAGGCGGGACCGGGGAGCTGTTTTTT.

The J gene is TRBJ2-7, the V gene TRBV6-6; no clear D. The CDR3 runs 15 residues. The V end was cut by 6 bases, the J end by 0 bases, with 15 bases between. The V gene's germline CDR1 is MNHNY and CDR2 SVGAGI (reference sequence). CDR3 in DNA: TGTGCCAGCAGCCCTGACTGGCTCGTCTCCTACGAGCAGTACTTC. Amino acids: CASSPDWLVSYEQYF.

The chain couples TRBV2 to TRBJ2-7; D uncertain. This CDR3 spans 13 amino acids. Looked up from germline, CDR1 is SNHLY and CDR2 is FYNNEI. The ends were cut back, 1 base at V and 9 bases at J, with 13 bases in the middle. The CDR3 region is CASSEGWQPAQYF. CDR3 DNA sequence: TGTGCCAGCAGTGAAGGCTGGCAACCTGCGCAGTACTTC. Drawing the rest from reference TRBV2 and TRBJ2-7, the complete variable domain is EPEVTQTPSHQVTQMGQEVILRCVPISNHLYFYWYRQILGQKVEFLVSFYNNEISEKSEIFDDQFSVERPDGSNFTLKIRSTKLEDSAMYFCASSEGWQPAQYFGPGTRLTVT.

This chain links TRBV5-1 with TRBJ2-7; TRBD1 matches at 8 bases. Germline V gives CDR1 SGHRS, CDR2 YFSETQ. The CDR3 consists of 17 residues. With 7 bases clipped from V and 3 bases from J, the junction kept 18 bases outside the gene matches. The CDR3 sequence is CASWLGGSQGVYYEQYF. The CDR3 bases are TGCGCCAGCTGGCTTGGAGGATCACAGGGGGTCTACTACGAGCAGTACTTC.

The V and J genes are TRBV27 and TRBJ2-7; 8 positions agree with TRBD1. The germline V gene has CDR1 MNHEY and CDR2 SMNVEV (reference sequence). The CDR3 length is 14 residues. With 3 bases clipped from V and 3 bases from J, the junction kept 4 bases outside the gene matches. CDR3 DNA sequence: TGTGCCAGCAGTTTCCGGGACAGGCTCTACGAGCAGTACTTC. This codes for CASSFRDRLYEQYF.